The rows below give T cell receptor beta chains drawn from one sample of a study of technical replicates of blood from a few donors. The table came from immunoSEQ multiplex PCR; TCRdb's copy has only in-frame clones and leaves some out. Here the sample spans tens of thousands of clones, roughly 98% being singletons. Sequenced input: T cells isolated from PBMCs. Source of these receptors: a human donor in good health. CDR3s include the opening cysteine and the closing phenylalanine or tryptophan. D genes are given only for firm matches.

V gene	J gene	D gene	CDR3 protein	CDR3 DNA
TRBV7-7	TRBJ2-1	TRBD2	CASSRGETSAEQFF	TGTGCTAGCAGCCGGGGGGAGACGTCTGCGGAGCAGTTCTTC
TRBV28	TRBJ2-3	TRBD1	CASSQRTGEGDTQYF	TGTGCCAGCAGTCAAAGGACAGGGGAAGGGGATACGCAGTATTTT
TRBV6-4	TRBJ2-3	TRBD1	CASSEQGGGTDTQYF	TGTGCCAGCAGTGAACAGGGGGGAGGCACAGATACGCAGTATTTT
TRBV30	TRBJ2-1	TRBD2	CAWSISGREQFF	TGTGCCTGGAGTATAAGCGGGAGGGAGCAGTTCTTC
TRBV18	TRBJ1-2	-	CASSPRQNHYGYTF	TGTGCCAGCTCACCACGGCAGAATCACTATGGCTACACCTTC
TRBV11-3	TRBJ2-7	TRBD2	CASSLDGREGRDEQYF	TGTGCCAGCAGCTTAGATGGCCGGGAGGGCCGGGACGAGCAGTACTTC
TRBV7-2	TRBJ2-7	TRBD2	CASSPTSGSGMQYF	TGTGCCAGCAGCCCTACTAGCGGGAGCGGTATGCAGTACTTC
TRBV7-9	TRBJ2-7	-	CASSLPAAGEQYF	TGTGCCAGCAGCCTTCCGGCCGCAGGCGAGCAGTACTTC
TRBV28	TRBJ2-3	TRBD2	CASSLIGLAGGTDTQYF	TGTGCCAGCAGTTTAATCGGACTAGCGGGAGGTACAGATACGCAGTATTTT
TRBV12-5	TRBJ1-2	-	CASGLGTGRYYGYTF	TGTGCTAGTGGTTTGGGCACCGGGAGGTACTATGGCTACACCTTC
TRBV2	TRBJ2-7	-	CASRESYEQYF	TGTGCCAGCAGGGAGTCCTACGAGCAGTACTTC
TRBV19	TRBJ2-7	TRBD1	CASSTYDRANYEQYF	TGTGCCAGTAGTACATATGACAGGGCGAACTACGAGCAGTACTTC
TRBV9	TRBJ2-1	-	CASSDGTRNEQFF	TGTGCCAGCAGCGACGGGACACGGAATGAGCAGTTCTTC
TRBV29-1	TRBJ1-1	-	CSVEGGLNTEAFF	TGCAGCGTTGAAGGGGGCCTGAACACTGAAGCTTTCTTT
TRBV4-1	TRBJ1-2	-	CASSQTQPTPAEAYGYTF	TGCGCCAGCAGCCAAACCCAGCCGACCCCGGCGGAGGCTTATGGCTACACCTTC
TRBV5-4	TRBJ1-1	-	CATQTGYNTEAFF	TGTGCCACCCAAACAGGGTACAACACTGAAGCTTTCTTT
TRBV20-1	TRBJ2-7	-	CSARQGDEQYF	TGCAGTGCTAGACAAGGGGACGAGCAGTACTTC
TRBV30	TRBJ1-2	TRBD1	CAWSVTQTGGYGYTF	TGTGCCTGGAGTGTGACCCAGACAGGGGGTTATGGCTACACCTTC
TRBV14	TRBJ2-2	TRBD1	CASSQWGQGVTGELFF	TGTGCCAGCAGCCAATGGGGACAGGGGGTAACCGGGGAGCTGTTTTTT
TRBV6-5	TRBJ1-1	-	CASSYSVLATEAFF	TGTGCCAGCAGTTACTCTGTCTTGGCCACTGAAGCTTTCTTT
TRBV23-1	TRBJ2-1	-	CASSGGKRDEQFF	TGCGCCAGCTCCGGGGGAAAGCGAGATGAGCAGTTCTTC
TRBV19	TRBJ2-1	-	CASSTQVTSHNEQFF	TGTGCCAGTAGTACCCAGGTCACGAGCCACAATGAGCAGTTCTTC
TRBV7-3	TRBJ1-1	TRBD1	CASSRDRYTEAFF	TGTGCCAGCAGCCGGGACAGGTACACTGAAGCTTTCTTT